This T cell receptor (beta chain) comes out of a study of cytomegalovirus exposure and HLA in healthy donors. General observations from the study: In a later analysis, CMV-associated beta chains were mostly HLA-associated, it appeared. Information on immune exposure was restricted to one variable (CMV serostatus).

The PCR had 60 Vbeta and 13 Jbeta primers. TCRdb's copy holds only in-frame clones and misses some; the assay was immunoSEQ multiplex PCR. The sample carries about 140,000 clones, approximately 80% recorded once. V was clipped by 5 bases and J by 1 base, with 14 bases between them. Germline V gene lookup returns CDR1 ENHRY and CDR2 SYGVKD. The CDR3 contains 15 residues. Comment on this clone: Its specificity is not known.

The TCR was taken from a woman between 50 and 59 years old in good health and CMV-seronegative. The V and J genes are TRBV10-3 and TRBJ1-1, with D unclear. Sequencing input: PBMCs. CDR3: CAISKVLEGNTEAFF. In nucleotides, the CDR3 is TGTGCCATCAGTAAGGTTCTTGAGGGGAACACTGAAGCTTTCTTT.